Following are 25 T cell receptor beta chains from one sample sequenced in a study of cytomegalovirus exposure and HLA in healthy donors. Only in-frame clones appear in the TCRdb table, and some are missing; sequencing was by immunoSEQ multiplex PCR. This sample has hundreds of thousands of clones, with around 87% found just once. The specimen was PBMCs. These receptors came from a woman aged 18-30 years in good health and CMV-seropositive.

The chain uses TRBV13 and TRBJ2-7, with D hard to call. V lost 4 bases and J 3 bases, leaving 7 bases between the germline ends. Germline CDR1 is PRHDT and CDR2 is FYEKMQ (reference sequence). The length of the CDR3 is 12 residues. The CDR3: CASSSQFYEQYF. DNA of the CDR3: TGTGCCAGCAGCTCACAGTTCTACGAGCAGTACTTC.

This clone turned up a few times. The chain combines TRBV19 with TRBJ2-7; 9 bases map to TRBD2. This CDR3 region has 14 residues. Germline V gene lookup returns CDR1 LNHDA and CDR2 SQIVND (reference sequence). Trimming removed 7 bases from V and 6 bases from J; junction bases left unmatched: 10. The CDR3: CASNRASGNSEQYF. CDR3 in DNA: TGTGCCAGTAATCGGGCTAGCGGGAACTCCGAGCAGTACTTC. Looking up the rest from reference TRBV19 and TRBJ2-7 gives the full variable domain: DGGITQSPKYLFRKEGQNVTLSCEQNLNHDAMYWYRQDPGQGLRLIYYSQIVNDFQKGDIAEGYSVSREKKESFPLTVTSAQKNPTAFYLCASNRASGNSEQYFGPGTRLTVT.

V is TRBV29-1 and J is TRBJ1-1, with 8 bases that match TRBD1. CDR1 is SQVTM, CDR2 ANQGSEA, per germline. V lost 3 bases to trimming and J lost 3 bases; unmatched junction nucleotides: 9. The CDR3 loop spans 15 amino acids. The CDR3 here is CSVEDRAGGYTEAFF. In DNA form, the CDR3 reads TGCAGCGTTGAGGACAGGGCCGGCGGGTACACTGAAGCTTTCTTT. Variable domain in full (rest from reference TRBV29-1 and TRBJ1-1): SAVISQKPSRDICQRGTSLTIQCQVDSQVTMMFWYRQQPGQSLTLIATANQGSEATYESGFVIDKFPISRPNLTFSTLTVSNMSPEDSSIYLCSVEDRAGGYTEAFFGQGTRLTVV.

The chain's CDR3 is CASRSGEGTEAFF. CDR3 coding DNA: TGTGCCAGCCGTTCCGGGGAGGGAACTGAAGCTTTCTTT. The chain has TRBV18 and TRBJ1-1, with D unclear. Trimming left V 8 bases short and J 5 bases short, with 15 bases between. The CDR3 is 13 amino acids. CDR1 KGHSH and CDR2 LQKENI come from the germline V gene.

The rearrangement joins TRBV6-1 to TRBJ1-2, with 7 bases matching TRBD1. This CDR3 has 13 amino acids. V was clipped by 7 bases and J by 3 bases; unmatched bases: 5. In germline, CDR1 is MNHNS, CDR2 SASEGT. CDR3 nucleotide sequence: TGTGCCAGCAAGGCCAGGGGGGACTATGGCTACACCTTC. Residues: CASKARGDYGYTF.

The V gene is TRBV29-1, the J gene TRBJ2-5; TRBD1 is a possible D gene (6 bases). This CDR3 has 13 residues. CDR1 and CDR2 (germline): SQVTM, ANQGSEA. V lost 3 bases to trimming and J lost 1 base, with 9 bases between them. As DNA, the CDR3 is TGCAGCGTTGACGGGACAATCCAAGAGACCCAGTACTTC. It yields the protein CSVDGTIQETQYF.

This clone has a handful of counts. The chain employs TRBV7-9 and TRBJ2-7; tentatively, D is TRBD1 (5 bases). Germline V gene sequence: CDR1 SEHNR, CDR2 FQNEAQ (reference sequence). V was clipped by 1 base and J by 3 bases, with 10 bases between them. The CDR3 totals 14 residues. The CDR3 coding sequence is TGTGCCAGCAGCTTAGAGGACAATTACTACGAGCAGTACTTC. This codes for CASSLEDNYYEQYF.

CDR3 amino acids: CASSSRPDSPTEAFF. In DNA, the CDR3 is TGTGCCAGTAGTTCCCGCCCGGACAGCCCTACTGAAGCTTTCTTT. V and J are TRBV19 and TRBJ1-1, with D perhaps TRBD1 (6 bases). The germline V and J ends were trimmed by 5 bases and 5 bases, with 18 bases remaining between them. Per the germline V gene, CDR1 is LNHDA and CDR2 is SQIVND (reference sequence). This CDR3 is 15 amino acids long.

V usage is TRBV5-4 and J usage is TRBJ1-2; tentative D call: TRBD1 (5 bases). The V end was cut by 4 bases, the J end by 4 bases, with 14 bases between. Germline V gene sequence: CDR1 SGHNT, CDR2 YYREEE (reference sequence). The length of the CDR3 is 14 residues. The CDR3 loop reads CASSPGGEGYGYTF. The CDR3 coding sequence is TGTGCCAGCAGCCCCGGGGGAGAAGGCTATGGCTACACCTTC.

The V gene is TRBV27, the J gene TRBJ2-2; tentative D call: TRBD1 (7 bases). Trimming shortened V by 6 bases and J by 6 bases, and 17 bases separated the two germline ends. Germline CDR1 reads MNHEY; CDR2 reads SMNVEV (reference sequence). This CDR3 region has 15 residues. In DNA, the CDR3 is TGTGCCAGCAGAGGGGCAGGGGGGTATTCCGGGGAGCTGTTTTTT. This gives the protein CASRGAGGYSGELFF.

This chain joins TRBV19 and TRBJ1-4, with D tentatively TRBD1 (5 bases). CDR1 is LNHDA and CDR2 is SQIVND in the germline V gene (reference sequence). Trimming removed 4 bases at V and 7 bases at J, with 16 bases between. The CDR3 consists of 15 residues. The CDR3 DNA sequence: TGTGCCAGTAGTAATGTGGGCCCAAGGGGTGAAAAACTGTTTTTT. Translating gives CASSNVGPRGEKLFF.

This chain joins TRBV5-1 and TRBJ1-4; D remains unclear. Trimming removed 0 bases at V and 7 bases at J, with 10 bases between. Looked up from germline, CDR1 is SGHRS and CDR2 is YFSETQ. The CDR3 runs to 14 residues. In DNA form, the CDR3 reads TGCGCCAGCAGCTTGGACGAAGGGAGTGAAAAACTGTTTTTT. This encodes CASSLDEGSEKLFF.

The rearrangement uses TRBV19 and TRBJ1-1; maybe TRBD1 (6 bases). CDR3 size: 12 residues. V was clipped by 7 bases and J by 8 bases, with 14 bases between them. Per the germline V gene, CDR1 is LNHDA and CDR2 is SQIVND (reference sequence). This chain's CDR3 is CASTVQGREAFF. CDR3 in DNA: TGTGCCAGTACCGTACAGGGCAGGGAAGCTTTCTTT.

V and J are TRBV5-6 and TRBJ2-7; TRBD2 matches at 9 bases. With 3 bases clipped from V and 0 bases from J, the junction kept 13 bases outside the gene matches. CDR1 is SGHDT and CDR2 is YYEEEE in the germline V gene. CDR3 size: 18 residues. CDR3 DNA: TGTGCCAGCAGCTCACTAGCGGGTCTTAACTTGAGCTCCTACGAGCAGTACTTC. It specifies CASSSLAGLNLSSYEQYF.

In nucleotides, the CDR3 is TGTGCCAGTAAGTTGCTGATTGGAGCAGATACGCAGTATTTT. Protein sequence: CASKLLIGADTQYF. The chain employs TRBV19 and TRBJ2-3; D unclear. V dropped 7 bases and J dropped 4 bases, with 15 bases sitting between them. Looked up from germline, CDR1 is LNHDA and CDR2 is SQIVND (reference sequence). The CDR3 has 14 residues.

This clone has just one count. J is TRBJ2-3 and V is TRBV25-1; no definite D call. The CDR3 runs 12 residues. Germline CDR1 reads MGHDK; CDR2 reads SYGVNS. Trimming shortened V by 5 bases and J by 0 bases, and 3 bases separated the two germline ends. CDR3 in amino acids: CASSSSTDTQYF. The CDR3, as DNA: TGTGCCAGCAGTAGCAGCACAGATACGCAGTATTTT.

This clone was seen a handful of times. The chain joins TRBV5-1 to TRBJ2-7; the D gene is possibly TRBD2 (6 bases). Trimming left V 4 bases short and J 1 base short, with 12 bases between. This CDR3 has 14 residues. Germline-derived CDR1 and CDR2 are SGHRS and YFSETQ. CDR3 protein: CASSPGDASYEQYF. CDR3 in DNA: TGCGCCAGCAGCCCGGGGGACGCTTCCTACGAGCAGTACTTC.

The chain is built from TRBV5-1 and TRBJ2-1; 9 nucleotides match TRBD2. After removal of 1 base from V and 8 bases from J, the junction contained 4 bases not matched to a gene. Germline CDR1 reads SGHRS; CDR2 reads YFSETQ. The CDR3 sequence is 14 residues long. The CDR3 DNA reads as TGCGCCAGCAGCTTGAAACGGACTAGCGATGAGCAGTTCTTC. It codes for CASSLKRTSDEQFF.

The V call is TRBV12-5, the J call TRBJ2-2; 10 bases agree with TRBD1. V lost 0 bases and J lost 4; bases outside the gene matches: 8. The germline V gene has CDR1 LGHNT and CDR2 FRNRAP. There are 18 residues in the CDR3. CDR3 in DNA: TGTGCTAGTGGTTTGGTACTGGGGGACAGGGGAAGCACCGGGGAGCTGTTTTTT. Protein sequence: CASGLVLGDRGSTGELFF.

The CDR3: CASDRVNTGELFF. In DNA form, the CDR3 reads TGTGCCAGCGACAGGGTGAACACCGGGGAGCTGTTTTTT. The chain is built from TRBV18 and TRBJ2-2, with TRBD1 identical over 7 bases. The length of the CDR3 is 13 residues. The ends lost 8 bases at V and 1 base at J; junction bases unmatched: 1. Germline V CDR1 and CDR2: KGHSH, LQKENI.

V and J are TRBV28 and TRBJ2-2; 11 bases are shared with TRBD1. This CDR3 has 16 amino acids. Germline CDR1 is MDHEN and CDR2 is SYDVKM. The J segment lost 4 bases and the V segment lost 3 bases, leaving 4 bases of the junction unmatched. The CDR3 here is CASSFGDRGGTGELFF. The CDR3 nucleotides read TGTGCCAGCAGTTTTGGGGACAGGGGGGGCACCGGGGAGCTGTTTTTT.

The chain is built from TRBV5-1 and TRBJ1-2; D possibly corresponds to TRBD1 (6 bases). Germline V lookup: CDR1 SGHRS, CDR2 YFSETQ. Trimming removed 0 bases from V and 2 bases from J, with 14 bases in between. The CDR3 covers 16 residues. CDR3 amino acids: CASSLDPRGDNYGYTF. DNA of the CDR3: TGCGCCAGCAGCTTGGACCCCAGGGGCGACAACTATGGCTACACCTTC.

This clone has only a few counts. V is TRBV10-1 and J is TRBJ1-1, with 10 bases fitting TRBD1. CDR1 and CDR2 (germline): WNHNN, SYGVQD (reference sequence). CDR3 length equals 13 residues. V dropped 9 bases and J dropped 1; count of bases not matched to a gene: 2. The CDR3 bases are TGCGCCAGTGGACAGGGGGAGAACACTGAAGCTTTCTTT. Translating it yields CASGQGENTEAFF.

The chain couples TRBV29-1 to TRBJ2-3, with 13 bases matching TRBD2. J was trimmed by 2 bases and V by 4 bases; bases with no gene match: 3. The germline V gene has CDR1 SQVTM and CDR2 ANQGSEA. The CDR3 totals 15 residues. CDR3 in amino acids: CSVAGLAGLTDTQYF. In DNA form, the CDR3 reads TGCAGCGTTGCGGGACTAGCGGGACTCACAGATACGCAGTATTTT.

The table lists this clone with a count of one. The chain is built from TRBV6-6 and TRBJ1-2, with D maybe TRBD1 (5 bases). Trimming stripped 4 bases from V and 3 bases from J, with 12 bases between. Looked up from germline, CDR1 is MNHNY and CDR2 is SVGAGI (reference sequence). The CDR3 loop spans 14 amino acids. CDR3 nucleotides: TGTGCCAGCAGTTGGGGGGGAGGGGACTATGGCTACACCTTC. Amino acid sequence: CASSWGGGDYGYTF.